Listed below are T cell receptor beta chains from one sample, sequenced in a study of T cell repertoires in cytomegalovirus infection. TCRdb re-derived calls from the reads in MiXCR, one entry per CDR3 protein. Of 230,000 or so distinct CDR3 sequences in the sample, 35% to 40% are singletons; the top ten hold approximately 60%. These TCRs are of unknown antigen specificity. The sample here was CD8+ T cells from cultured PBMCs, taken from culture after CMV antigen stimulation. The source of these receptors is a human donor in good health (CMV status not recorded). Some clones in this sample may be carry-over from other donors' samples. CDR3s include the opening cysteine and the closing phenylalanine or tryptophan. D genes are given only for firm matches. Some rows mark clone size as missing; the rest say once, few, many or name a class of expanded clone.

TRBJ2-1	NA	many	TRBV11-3	TGTGCCAGCAGCCCCAGATCCGAGGAGAGGACCAGCTCCTACAATGAGCAGTTCTTC	CASSPRSEERTSSYNEQFF
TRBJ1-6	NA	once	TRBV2	TGTGCCAGCAGTACTACGAGGAATTCACCCCTCCACTTT	CASSTTRNSPLHF
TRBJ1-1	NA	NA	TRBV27	TGTGCCAGCAGCCCCCCCGGACAGAACACTGAAGCTTTCTTT	CASSPPGQNTEAFF
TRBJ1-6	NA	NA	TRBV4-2	TGTGCCAGCAGGAAGGGAACAGCGGGGAATTCACCCCTCCACTTT	CASRKGTAGNSPLHF
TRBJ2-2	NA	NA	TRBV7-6	TGTGCCAGCAGCTTAGGAGGGAGGGGGCGAAACACCGGGGAGCTGTTTTTT	CASSLGGRGRNTGELFF
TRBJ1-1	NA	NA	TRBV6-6	TGTGCCAGCAGTTACTCGAATAGAGGAGACACTGAAGCTTTCTTT	CASSYSNRGDTEAFF
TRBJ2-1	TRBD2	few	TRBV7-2	TGTGCCAGCAGCCCCTACTCCGGGACTAGCGGGAGTGATGAGCAGTTCTTC	CASSPYSGTSGSDEQFF
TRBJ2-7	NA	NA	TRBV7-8	TGTGCCAGCAGCCCAACCCCCCCACCCGACGAGCAGTACTTC	CASSPTPPPDEQYF
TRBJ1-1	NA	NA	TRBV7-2	TGTGCCAGCAGCTTAGTAGGGACGGGGAACACTGAAGCTTTCTTT	CASSLVGTGNTEAFF
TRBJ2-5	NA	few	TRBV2	TGTGCCAGCAGTGGGGCAACCCACGGGGAGACCCAGTACTTC	CASSGATHGETQYF
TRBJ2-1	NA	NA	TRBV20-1	TGCAGTGCTGGCGACCACAGGTCCAATGAGCAGTTCTTC	CSAGDHRSNEQFF
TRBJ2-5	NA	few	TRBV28	TGTGCCAGCAGTGCACCGAACCAAGAGACCCAGTACTTC	CASSAPNQETQYF
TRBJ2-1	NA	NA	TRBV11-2	TGTGCCAGCAGCTCGGCGGCGACTTACCCCCAGGGTGAGCAGTTCTTC	CASSSAATYPQGEQFF
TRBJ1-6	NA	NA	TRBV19	TGTGCCAGTAGTGCCATGGGACGTCTGCTAAGCTCCTATAATTCACCCCTCCACTTT	CASSAMGRLLSSYNSPLHF
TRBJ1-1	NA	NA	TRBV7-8	TGTGCCAGCAGCCCTAGCGGGGGAGAGGACACTGAAGCTTTCTTT	CASSPSGGEDTEAFF
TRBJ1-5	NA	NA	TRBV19	TGTGCCAGTAGTATGTATGAGCGGCAGCCCCAGCATTTT	CASSMYERQPQHF
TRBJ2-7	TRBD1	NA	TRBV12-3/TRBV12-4	TGTGCCAGCACTGTCCGGGACAGGGACGACGAGCAGTACTTC	CASTVRDRDDEQYF
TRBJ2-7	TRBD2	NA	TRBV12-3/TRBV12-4	TGTGCCAGCAGCCCCCCCAGGGCGGGAGTCGGGGAGCAGTACTTC	CASSPPRAGVGEQYF
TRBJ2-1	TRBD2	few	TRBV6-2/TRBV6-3	TGTGCCAGCAGTGGTGGACTAGCGGGGGGGAATGAGCAGTTCTTC	CASSGGLAGGNEQFF
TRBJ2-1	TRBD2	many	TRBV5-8	TGTGCCAGCACCGACCTAGCGGGGGGCCCTAATGAGCAGTTCTTC	CASTDLAGGPNEQFF
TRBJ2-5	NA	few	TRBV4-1	TGCGCCAGCAGGGACTTCCAAGAGACCCAGTACTTC	CASRDFQETQYF
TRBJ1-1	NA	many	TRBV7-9	TGTGCCAGCAGCTTAGGACAACAGAACACTGAAGCTTTCTTT	CASSLGQQNTEAFF
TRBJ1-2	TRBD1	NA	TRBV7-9	TGTGCCAGCAGTTCGGGACAGCGTCGGGTCTATGGCTACACCTTC	CASSSGQRRVYGYTF
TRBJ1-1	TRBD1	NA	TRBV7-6	TGTGCCAGCAGCTTGGCCGACAGGGACAATGAAGCTTTCTTT	CASSLADRDNEAFF
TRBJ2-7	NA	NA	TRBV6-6	TGTGCCAGCAGTTCACAGATCTCCTACGAGCAGTACTTC	CASSSQISYEQYF
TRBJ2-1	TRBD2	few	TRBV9	TGTGCCAGCAGCGTCCCATCGGGAGGGGGTGACAATGAGCAGTTCTTC	CASSVPSGGGDNEQFF
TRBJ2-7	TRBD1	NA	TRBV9	TGTGCCAGCAGCGCCGTTCGGACAGGGGCCTTCTACGAGCAGTACTTC	CASSAVRTGAFYEQYF